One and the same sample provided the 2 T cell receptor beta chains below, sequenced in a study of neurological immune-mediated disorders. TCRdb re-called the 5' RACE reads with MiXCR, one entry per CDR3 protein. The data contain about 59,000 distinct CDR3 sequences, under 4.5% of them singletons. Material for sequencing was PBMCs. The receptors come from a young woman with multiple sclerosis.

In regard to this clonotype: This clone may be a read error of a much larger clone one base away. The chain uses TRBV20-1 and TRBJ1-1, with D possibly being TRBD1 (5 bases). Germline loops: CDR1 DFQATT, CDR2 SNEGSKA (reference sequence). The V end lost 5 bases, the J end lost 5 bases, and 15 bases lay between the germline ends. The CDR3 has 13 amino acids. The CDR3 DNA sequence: TGCAGTGCTCCCCGGCAGGGACTGACTGAAGCTTTCTTT. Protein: CSAPRQGLTEAFF.

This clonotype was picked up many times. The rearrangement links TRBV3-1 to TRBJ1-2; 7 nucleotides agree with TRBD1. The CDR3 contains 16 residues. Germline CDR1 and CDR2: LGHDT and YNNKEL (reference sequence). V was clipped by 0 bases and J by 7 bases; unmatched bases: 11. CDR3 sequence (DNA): TGTGCCAGCAGCCAAGATCGGTCAGGGGGTGGTCGTGGCTACACCTTC. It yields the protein CASSQDRSGGGRGYTF.